This entry lists 5 T cell receptor beta chains sequenced from one sample in a study of blood T cell repertoires in COVID-19 (dated by TCRdb to the early 2020s). Libraries were made using the immunoSEQ multiplex PCR assay. TCRdb took this table from immuneACCESS and kept in-frame rearrangements with V and J called. Such tables lack part of the clones; where checked against another copy, unresolved V genes explain under half of the gap, and the rest is unexplained. Present in this sample are about 260,000 clones, 84% of which were seen just once. The ten largest clones take up around 7.8% of the sample. Sequences were obtained from peripheral blood. The receptors shown here come from a human donor in a cohort sampled during active COVID-19.

This sequence joins TRBV11-2 and TRBJ2-5; TRBD2 aligns across 11 bases. The J segment lost 4 bases and the V segment lost 11 bases, leaving 9 bases of the junction unmatched. The CDR3 length is 14 residues. CDR1 is SGHAT and CDR2 is FQNNGV in the germline V gene. The CDR3 protein is CASAWLAGGETQYF. The CDR3 region has the DNA TGTGCCTCCGCATGGCTAGCGGGAGGAGAGACCCAGTACTTC.

V and J are TRBV5-1 and TRBJ1-5; unclear D gene. Trimming cost V 3 bases and J 4 bases, with 8 bases left between them. Germline CDR1 and CDR2: SGHRS and YFSETQ. CDR3 length: 13 residues. CDR3 DNA sequence: TGCGCCAGCAGCTCTTCTCCGAATCAGCCCCAGCATTTT. Protein sequence: CASSSSPNQPQHF. Using reference TRBV5-1 and TRBJ1-5 for the parts outside the CDR3, the full variable domain is KAGVTQTPRYLIKTRGQQVTLSCSPISGHRSVSWYQQTPGQGLQFLFEYFSETQRNKGNFPGRFSGRQFSNSRSEMNVSTLELGDSALYLCASSSSPNQPQHFGDGTRLSIL.

V is TRBV3-1 (or the pseudogene TRBV3-2) and J is TRBJ2-1, with TRBD2 matching over 7 bases. CDR3 size: 16 residues. The germline CDR1 and CDR2 sequences are LGHDT and YNNKEL (reference sequence). V shed 0 bases, J shed 6 bases, and the junction held 8 bases outside the gene matches. The CDR3 region has the DNA TGTGCCAGCAGCCAAGAAGCGGGACGGGGCTTCAATGAGCAGTTCTTC. Its translation is CASSQEAGRGFNEQFF.

The genes are TRBV6-5 and TRBJ2-5; D unresolved. CDR3 size: 13 residues. Germline assignment: CDR1 MNHEY and CDR2 SVGAGI. V gave up 4 bases and J gave up 5 bases, with 11 bases separating them. As DNA, the CDR3 is TGTGCCAGCAGTTTGGTAGCTTGGGAGACCCAGTACTTC. Its translation: CASSLVAWETQYF.

The genes are TRBV7-9 and TRBJ2-5; 10 bases are shared with TRBD1. With 5 bases clipped from V and 5 bases from J, the junction kept 5 bases outside the gene matches. The CDR3 loop spans 14 amino acids. Germline CDR1 and CDR2: SEHNR and FQNEAQ (reference sequence). CDR3 in DNA: TGTGCCAGCAGCCGACAGGGGGCCTTGGAGACCCAGTACTTC. It specifies CASSRQGALETQYF.